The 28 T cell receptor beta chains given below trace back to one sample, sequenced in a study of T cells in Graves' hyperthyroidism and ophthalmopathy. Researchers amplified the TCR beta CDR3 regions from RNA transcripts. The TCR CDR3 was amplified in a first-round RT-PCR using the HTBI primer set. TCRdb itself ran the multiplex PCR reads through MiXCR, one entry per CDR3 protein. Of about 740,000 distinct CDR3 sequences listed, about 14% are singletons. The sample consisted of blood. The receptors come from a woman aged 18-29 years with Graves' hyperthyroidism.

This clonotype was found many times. The CDR3 sequence: CASSPKTGGDYGYTF. DNA of the CDR3: TGTGCCAGCAGCCCCAAGACAGGGGGCGACTATGGCTACACCTTC. This rearrangement joins TRBV13 to TRBJ1-2; TRBD1 matches 10 bases. Germline V gene sequence: CDR1 PRHDT, CDR2 FYEKMQ (reference sequence). Trimming took 5 bases from V and 3 from J; bases not matched to a gene: 6. The CDR3 contains 15 residues.

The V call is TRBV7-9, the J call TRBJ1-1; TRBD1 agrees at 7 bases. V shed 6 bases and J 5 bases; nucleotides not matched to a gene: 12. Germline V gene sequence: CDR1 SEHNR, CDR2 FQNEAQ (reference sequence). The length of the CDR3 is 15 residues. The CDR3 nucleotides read TGTGCCAGCAGAAAAGGGAGGGGGCGCCTAACTGAAGCTTTCTTT. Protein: CASRKGRGRLTEAFF.

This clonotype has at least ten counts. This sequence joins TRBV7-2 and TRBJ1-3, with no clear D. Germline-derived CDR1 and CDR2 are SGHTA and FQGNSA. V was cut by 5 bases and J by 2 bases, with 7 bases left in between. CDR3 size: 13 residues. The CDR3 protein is CASSHDTGNTIYF. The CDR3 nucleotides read TGTGCCAGCAGCCACGACACTGGAAACACCATATATTTT. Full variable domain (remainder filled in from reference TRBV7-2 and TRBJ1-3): GAGVSQSPSNKVTEKGKDVELRCDPISGHTALYWYRQSLGQGLEFLIYFQGNSAPDKSGLPSDRFSAERTGGSVSTLTIQRTQQEDSAVYLCASSHDTGNTIYFGEGSWLTVV.

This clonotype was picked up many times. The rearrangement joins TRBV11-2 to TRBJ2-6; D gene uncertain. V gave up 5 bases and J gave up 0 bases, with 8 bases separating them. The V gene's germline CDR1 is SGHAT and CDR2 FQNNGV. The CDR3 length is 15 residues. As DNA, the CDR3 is TGTGCCAGCAGCCAATACCTCTCTGGGGCCAACGTCCTGACTTTC. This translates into CASSQYLSGANVLTF.

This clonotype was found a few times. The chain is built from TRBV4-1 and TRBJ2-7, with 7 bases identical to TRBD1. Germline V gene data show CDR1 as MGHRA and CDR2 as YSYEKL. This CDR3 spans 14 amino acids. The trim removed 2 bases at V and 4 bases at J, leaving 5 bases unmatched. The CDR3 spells CASSQPRQGYEQYF. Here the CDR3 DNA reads TGCGCCAGCAGCCAACCCCGACAGGGATACGAGCAGTACTTC.

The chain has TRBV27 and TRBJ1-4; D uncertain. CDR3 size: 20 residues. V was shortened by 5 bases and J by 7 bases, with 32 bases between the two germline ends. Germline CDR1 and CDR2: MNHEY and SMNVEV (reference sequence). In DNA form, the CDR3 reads TGTGCCAGCAGTCGGTCTCCGACTACCCGGCCTGCAGGAAGGCGTGAAAAACTGTTTTTT. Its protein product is CASSRSPTTRPAGRREKLFF.

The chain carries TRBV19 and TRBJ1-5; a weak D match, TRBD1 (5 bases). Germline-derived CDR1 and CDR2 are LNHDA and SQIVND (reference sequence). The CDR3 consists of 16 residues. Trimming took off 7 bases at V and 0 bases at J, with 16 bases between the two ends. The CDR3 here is CASTMGQRRSNQPQHF. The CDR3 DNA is TGTGCCAGTACCATGGGGCAGAGACGTAGCAATCAGCCCCAGCATTTT.

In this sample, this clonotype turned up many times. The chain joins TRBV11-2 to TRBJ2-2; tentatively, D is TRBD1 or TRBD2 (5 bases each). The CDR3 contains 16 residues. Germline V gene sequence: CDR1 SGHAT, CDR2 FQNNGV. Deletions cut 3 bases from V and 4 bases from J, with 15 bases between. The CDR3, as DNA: TGTGCCAGCAGCTTGATTGTGGGGGTTCCCACCGGGGAGCTGTTTTTT. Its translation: CASSLIVGVPTGELFF.

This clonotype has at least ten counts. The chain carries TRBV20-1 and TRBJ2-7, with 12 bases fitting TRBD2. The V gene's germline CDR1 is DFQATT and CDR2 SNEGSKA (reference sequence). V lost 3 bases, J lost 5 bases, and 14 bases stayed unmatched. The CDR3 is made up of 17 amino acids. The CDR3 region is CSASDTSGRNPPHEQYF. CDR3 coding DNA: TGCAGTGCTAGCGATACTAGCGGGAGGAACCCCCCCCACGAGCAGTACTTC.

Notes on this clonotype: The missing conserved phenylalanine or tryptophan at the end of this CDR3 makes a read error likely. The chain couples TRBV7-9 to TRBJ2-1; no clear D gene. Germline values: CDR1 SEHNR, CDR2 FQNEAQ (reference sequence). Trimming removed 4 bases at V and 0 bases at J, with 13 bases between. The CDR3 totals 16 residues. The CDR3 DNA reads TGTGCCAGCAGCTCCCGGACGGATCCCTCCTACAATGAGCAGTTCCTC. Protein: CASSSRTDPSYNEQFL.

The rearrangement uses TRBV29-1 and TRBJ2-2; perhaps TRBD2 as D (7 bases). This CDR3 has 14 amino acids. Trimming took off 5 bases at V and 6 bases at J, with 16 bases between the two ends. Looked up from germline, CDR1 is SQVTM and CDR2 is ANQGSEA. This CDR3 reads CSVYVGGAAGELFF. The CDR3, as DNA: TGCAGCGTTTATGTGGGGGGGGCTGCCGGGGAGCTGTTTTTT.

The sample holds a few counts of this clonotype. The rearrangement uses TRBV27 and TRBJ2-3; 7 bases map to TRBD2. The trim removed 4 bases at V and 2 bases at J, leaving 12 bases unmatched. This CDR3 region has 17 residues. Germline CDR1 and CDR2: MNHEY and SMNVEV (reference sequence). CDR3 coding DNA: TGTGCCAGCAGTTCCCCCTGGGAGCGGGGCCTCACAGATACGCAGTATTTT. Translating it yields CASSSPWERGLTDTQYF.

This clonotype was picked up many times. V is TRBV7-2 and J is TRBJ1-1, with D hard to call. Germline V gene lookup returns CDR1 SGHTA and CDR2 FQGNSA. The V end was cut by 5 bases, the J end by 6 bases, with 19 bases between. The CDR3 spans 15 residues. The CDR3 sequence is CASSLSPPAAPEAFF. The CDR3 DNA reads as TGTGCCAGCAGCCTAAGCCCCCCAGCCGCCCCTGAAGCTTTCTTT.

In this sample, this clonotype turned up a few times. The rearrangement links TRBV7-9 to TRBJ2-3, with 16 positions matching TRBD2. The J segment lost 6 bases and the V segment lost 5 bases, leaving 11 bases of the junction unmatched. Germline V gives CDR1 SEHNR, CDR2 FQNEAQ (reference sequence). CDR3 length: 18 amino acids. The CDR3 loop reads CASSVPGLAGGNWDTQYF. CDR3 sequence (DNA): TGTGCCAGCAGCGTACCGGGACTAGCGGGAGGGAACTGGGATACGCAGTATTTT.

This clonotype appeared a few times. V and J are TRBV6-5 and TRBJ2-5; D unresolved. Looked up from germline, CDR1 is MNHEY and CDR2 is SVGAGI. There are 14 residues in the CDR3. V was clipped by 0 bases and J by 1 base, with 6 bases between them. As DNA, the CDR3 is TGTGCCAGCAGTTACTCAGGCACCCAAGAGACCCAGTACTTC. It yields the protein CASSYSGTQETQYF.

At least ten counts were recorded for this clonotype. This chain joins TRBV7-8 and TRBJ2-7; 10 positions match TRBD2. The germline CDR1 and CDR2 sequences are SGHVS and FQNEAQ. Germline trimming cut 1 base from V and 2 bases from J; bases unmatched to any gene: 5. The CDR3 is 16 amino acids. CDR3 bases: TGTGCCAGCAGCTTAGGCGCAGCGGGAGGGCCCTACGAGCAGTACTTC. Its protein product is CASSLGAAGGPYEQYF.

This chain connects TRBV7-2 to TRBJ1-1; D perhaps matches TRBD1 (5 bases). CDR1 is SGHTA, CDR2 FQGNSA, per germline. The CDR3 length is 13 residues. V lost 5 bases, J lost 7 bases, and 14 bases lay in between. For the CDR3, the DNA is TGTGCCAGCAGCCTCCAGGGCAGCAGTGAAGCTTTCTTT. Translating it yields CASSLQGSSEAFF.

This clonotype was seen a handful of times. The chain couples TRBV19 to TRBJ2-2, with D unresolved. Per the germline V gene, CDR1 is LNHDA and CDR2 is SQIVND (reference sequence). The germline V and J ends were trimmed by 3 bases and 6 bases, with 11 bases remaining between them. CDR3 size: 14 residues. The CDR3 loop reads CASSMADLPGELFF. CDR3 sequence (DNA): TGTGCCAGTAGTATGGCCGACCTTCCCGGGGAGCTGTTTTTT.

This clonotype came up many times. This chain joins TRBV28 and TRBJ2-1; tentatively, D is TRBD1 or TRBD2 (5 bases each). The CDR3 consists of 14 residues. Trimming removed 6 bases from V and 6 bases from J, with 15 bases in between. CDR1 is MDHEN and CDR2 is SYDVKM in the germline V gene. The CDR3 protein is CASSWGTSGNEQFF. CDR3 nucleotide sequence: TGTGCCAGCAGCTGGGGGACCTCGGGCAATGAGCAGTTCTTC. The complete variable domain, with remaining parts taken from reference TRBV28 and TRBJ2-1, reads DVKVTQSSRYLVKRTGEKVFLECVQDMDHENMFWYRQDPGLGLRLIYFSYDVKMKEKGDIPEGYSVSREKKERFSLILESASTNQTSMYLCASSWGTSGNEQFFGPGTRLTVL.

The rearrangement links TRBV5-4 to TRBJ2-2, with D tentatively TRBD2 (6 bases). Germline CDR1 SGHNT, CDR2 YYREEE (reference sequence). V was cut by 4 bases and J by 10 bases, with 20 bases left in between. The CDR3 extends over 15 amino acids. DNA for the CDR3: TGTGCCAGCAGCCCGGGACTGGCCGTCCCTGTGGAGCTGTTTTTT. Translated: CASSPGLAVPVELFF.

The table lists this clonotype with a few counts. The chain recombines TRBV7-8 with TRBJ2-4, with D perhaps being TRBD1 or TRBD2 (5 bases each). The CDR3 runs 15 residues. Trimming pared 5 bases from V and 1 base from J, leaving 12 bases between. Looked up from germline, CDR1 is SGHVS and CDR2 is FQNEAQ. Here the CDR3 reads CASSIRGAAKNIQYF. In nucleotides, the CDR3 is TGTGCCAGCAGCATTAGAGGGGCGGCCAAAAACATTCAGTACTTC.

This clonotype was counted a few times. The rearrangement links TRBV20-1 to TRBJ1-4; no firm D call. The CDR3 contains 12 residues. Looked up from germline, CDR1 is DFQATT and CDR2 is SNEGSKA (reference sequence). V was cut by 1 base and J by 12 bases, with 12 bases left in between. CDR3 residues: CSARGNGEELFF. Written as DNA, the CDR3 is TGCAGTGCTAGAGGGAATGGAGAAGAACTGTTTTTT.

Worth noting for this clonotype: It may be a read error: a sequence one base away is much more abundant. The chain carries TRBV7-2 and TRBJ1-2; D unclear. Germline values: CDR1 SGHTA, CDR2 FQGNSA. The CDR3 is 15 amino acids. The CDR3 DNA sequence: TGTGCCTGCAGCTTAGTCCTGAAAGACCGCTATGGCTACACCTTC. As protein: CACSLVLKDRYGYTF.

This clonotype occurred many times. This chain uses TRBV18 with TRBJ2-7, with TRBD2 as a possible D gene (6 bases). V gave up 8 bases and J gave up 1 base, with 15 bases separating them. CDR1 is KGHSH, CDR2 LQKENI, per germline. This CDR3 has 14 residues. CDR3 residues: CASSPPAGSYEQYF. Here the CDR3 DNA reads TGTGCCAGCAGTCCCCCAGCGGGTTCCTACGAGCAGTACTTC. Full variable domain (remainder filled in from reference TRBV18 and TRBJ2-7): NAGVMQNPRHLVRRRGQEARLRCSPMKGHSHVYWYRQLPEEGLKFMVYLQKENIIDESGMPKERFSAEFPKEGPSILRIQQVVRGDSAAYFCASSPPAGSYEQYFGPGTRLTVT.

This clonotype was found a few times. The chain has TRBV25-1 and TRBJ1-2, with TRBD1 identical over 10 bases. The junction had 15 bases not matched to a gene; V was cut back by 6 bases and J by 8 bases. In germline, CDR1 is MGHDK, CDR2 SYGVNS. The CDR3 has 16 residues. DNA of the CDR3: TGTGCCAGCAGCCACGACAGGGGGCGAGTTTACGGGGGCTACACCTTC. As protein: CASSHDRGRVYGGYTF.

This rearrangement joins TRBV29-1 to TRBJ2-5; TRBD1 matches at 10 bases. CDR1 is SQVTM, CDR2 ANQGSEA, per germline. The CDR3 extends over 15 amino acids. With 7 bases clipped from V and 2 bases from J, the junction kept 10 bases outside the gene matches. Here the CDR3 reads CSAKPRDRGQETQYF. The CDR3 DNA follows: TGCAGCGCAAAGCCCCGGGACAGGGGACAAGAGACCCAGTACTTC.

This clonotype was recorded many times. The CDR3 loop is CAWSEGWTGNSPLHF. In DNA form, the CDR3 reads TGTGCCTGGAGTGAAGGATGGACAGGCAATTCACCCCTCCACTTT. The rearrangement joins TRBV30 to TRBJ1-6; 7 bases map to TRBD1. This CDR3 has 15 amino acids. CDR1 and CDR2 from the germline V gene are GTSNPN and SVGIG (reference sequence). Germline trimming cut 1 base from V and 7 bases from J; bases unmatched to any gene: 7.

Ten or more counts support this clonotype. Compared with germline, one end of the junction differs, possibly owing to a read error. The CDR3 sequence is CASPGTALNF. The CDR3 DNA follows: TGTGCCAGCCCCGGGACAGCCTTGAACTTC. This chain uses TRBV28 with TRBJ2-5; 7 bases line up with TRBD1. The CDR3 is 10 amino acids. Germline V gene lookup returns CDR1 MDHEN and CDR2 SYDVKM.